This T cell receptor beta chain was identified in a study of blood T cell repertoires in COVID-19. The assay was immunoSEQ multiplex PCR, and TCRdb's table has in-frame clones only and misses some. The sample gives 350,000 to 550,000 clones, more than 80% of which show up once; 1% to 1.3% is in the top ten. The V gene lost 5 bases and the J gene lost 5 bases, with 10 bases spanning the gap. The V gene's germline CDR1 is MDHEN and CDR2 SYDVKM. The CDR3 has 13 amino acids. Clinical history as reported by participants underpinned cohort assignment. Sequencing was done on a sample of PBMCs or T cells enriched from blood (not recorded which). This TCR derives from a man between 25 and 39 years old who had recovered from COVID-19. The J gene is TRBJ1-5, the V gene TRBV28; D is uncertain. The CDR3 sequence: CASSPPPDQPQHF. CDR3 DNA sequence: TGTGCCAGCAGTCCCCCTCCTGATCAGCCCCAGCATTTT.